This TCR beta chain was identified in a study of shared clonotypes between healthy human individuals. The V and J ends lost 9 bases and 5 bases, in that order; junction bases with no gene match: 5. The CDR3 has 13 residues. CDR1 is MNHNY, CDR2 SVGAGI, per germline (reference sequence). Every subset had its genomic DNA shared out evenly among several immunoSEQ plates. Sorted-subset replicate PCR reactions were performed with around 210 ng DNA, corresponding to tens of thousands of T cell genomes. The assay was immunoSEQ multiplex PCR, and TCRdb's table has in-frame clones only and misses some. The profile covers fewer than 1.4 million clones, with more than 75% appearing a single time and 0.61% taken by the ten largest. This clone was seen repeatedly, ten times or more. The donor cohort consisted entirely of Caucasian adults residing in Nashville, Tennessee.

This clonotype was sampled from a young man in good health. Some clones in this sample may be carry-over from other donors' samples. V gene TRBV6-6 combines with J gene TRBJ1-4, with 8 bases fitting TRBD1. Sequencing was done on a sample of memory CD4+ T cells from PBMCs. Specified subset: CD45RA-negative fraction. The CDR3 loop is CASSRGQNEKLFF. DNA for the CDR3: TGTGCCAGTAGCAGGGGGCAGAATGAAAAACTGTTTTTT.